The T cell receptor (beta chain) described here comes from a study of cytomegalovirus exposure and HLA in healthy donors. V was cut by 7 bases and J by 6 bases, with 16 bases left in between. Germline CDR1 and CDR2: ENHRY and SYGVKD. The CDR3 contains 13 residues. In the case of this clone: Its target is not known.

Study-wide results and limits: Associated with cytomegalovirus, according to the listing, were 164 TCR beta chains.

Produced via immunoSEQ multiplex PCR; TCRdb's table is partial and in-frame only. The sample lists 99,000 or so clones, about 88% seen once, with over 3% in the top ten. The chain combines TRBV10-3 with TRBJ2-7; D ambiguous. Sequencing was performed on PBMCs. The clonotype comes from a woman aged 18-30 years in good health and CMV-seropositive. The CDR3 sequence is CAIKEVERSEQYF. The CDR3, as DNA: TGTGCCATCAAAGAAGTGGAACGGAGCGAGCAGTACTTC.